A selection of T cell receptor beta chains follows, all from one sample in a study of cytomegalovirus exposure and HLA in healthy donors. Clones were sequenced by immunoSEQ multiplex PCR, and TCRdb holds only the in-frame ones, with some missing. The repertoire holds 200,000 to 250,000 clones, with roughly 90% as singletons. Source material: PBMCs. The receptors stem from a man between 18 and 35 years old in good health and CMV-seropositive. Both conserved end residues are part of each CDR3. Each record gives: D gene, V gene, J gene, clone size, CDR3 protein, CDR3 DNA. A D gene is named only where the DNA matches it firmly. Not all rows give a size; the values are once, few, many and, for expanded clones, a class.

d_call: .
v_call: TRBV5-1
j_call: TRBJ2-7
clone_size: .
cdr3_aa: CASSLAGGPGEQYF
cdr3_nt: TGCGCCAGCAGCTTGGCCGGGGGGCCCGGGGAGCAGTACTTC

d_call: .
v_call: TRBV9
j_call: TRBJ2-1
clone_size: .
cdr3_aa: CASSDRPRTVNEQFF
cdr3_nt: TGTGCCAGCAGCGACCGACCAAGGACTGTAAATGAGCAGTTCTTC

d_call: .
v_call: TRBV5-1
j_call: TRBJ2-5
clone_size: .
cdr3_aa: CASSLESEETQYF
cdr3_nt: TGCGCCAGCAGCTTGGAATCAGAAGAGACCCAGTACTTC

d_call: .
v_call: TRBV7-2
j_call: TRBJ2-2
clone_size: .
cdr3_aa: CASSLGGAGSGTGELFF
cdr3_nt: TGTGCCAGCAGCTTAGGAGGGGCAGGGTCTGGCACCGGGGAGCTGTTTTTT

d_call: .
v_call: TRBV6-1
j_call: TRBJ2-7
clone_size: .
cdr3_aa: CASSGGTAPSYEQYF
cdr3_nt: TGTGCCAGCAGTGGAGGGACGGCACCCTCCTACGAGCAGTACTTC

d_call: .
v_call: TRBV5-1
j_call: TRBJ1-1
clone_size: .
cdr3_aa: CASSLEGPNTEAFF
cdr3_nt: TGCGCCAGCAGCTTGGAGGGACCAAACACTGAAGCTTTCTTT

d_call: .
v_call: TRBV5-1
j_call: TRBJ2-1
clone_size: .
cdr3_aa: CASSLGGSDTTYNEQFF
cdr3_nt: TGCGCCAGCAGCTTGGGAGGGTCGGACACCACCTACAATGAGCAGTTCTTC

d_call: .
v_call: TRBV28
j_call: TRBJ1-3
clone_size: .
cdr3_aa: CASRTGDGNTIYF
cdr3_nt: TGTGCCAGCAGGACGGGAGACGGAAACACCATATATTTT

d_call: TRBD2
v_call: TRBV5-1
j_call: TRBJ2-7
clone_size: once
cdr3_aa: CASSKGLAGTYEQYF
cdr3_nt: TGCGCCAGCAGCAAAGGACTAGCGGGAACCTACGAGCAGTACTTC

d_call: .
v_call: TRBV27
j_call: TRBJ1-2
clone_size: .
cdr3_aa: CASSPPGWHGYTF
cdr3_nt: TGTGCCAGCAGTCCTCCGGGGTGGCATGGCTACACCTTC

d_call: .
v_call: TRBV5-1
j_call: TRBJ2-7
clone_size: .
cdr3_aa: CASINEAQKDF
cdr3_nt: TGCGCCAGCATCAATGAGGCCCAGAAAGACTTC

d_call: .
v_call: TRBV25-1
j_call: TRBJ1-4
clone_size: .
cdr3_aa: CASSESYRYYNEKLFF
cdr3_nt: TGTGCCAGCAGTGAATCGTACAGGTATTATAATGAAAAACTGTTTTTT

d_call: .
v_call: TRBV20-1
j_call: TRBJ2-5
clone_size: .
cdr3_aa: CSARTVDTQYF
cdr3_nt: TGCAGTGCACGGACAGTGGATACCCAGTACTTC

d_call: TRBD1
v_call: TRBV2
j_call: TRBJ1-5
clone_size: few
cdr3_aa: CASSTGTGNSNQPQHF
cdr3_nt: TGTGCCAGCAGTACCGGGACAGGGAATAGCAATCAGCCCCAGCATTTT

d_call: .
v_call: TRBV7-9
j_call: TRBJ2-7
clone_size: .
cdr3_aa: CASSPGTAGLPEQYF
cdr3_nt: TGTGCCAGCAGCCCGGGGACAGCGGGACTCCCCGAGCAGTACTTC

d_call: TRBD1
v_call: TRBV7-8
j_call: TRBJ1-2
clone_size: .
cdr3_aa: CASSPREGALGYGYTF
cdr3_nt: TGTGCCAGCAGCCCCCGGGAGGGGGCGCTGGGCTATGGCTACACCTTC

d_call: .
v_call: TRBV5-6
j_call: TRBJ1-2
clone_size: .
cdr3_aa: CASSLKAGGYTF
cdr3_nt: TGTGCCAGCAGCTTGAAGGCAGGCGGCTACACCTTC